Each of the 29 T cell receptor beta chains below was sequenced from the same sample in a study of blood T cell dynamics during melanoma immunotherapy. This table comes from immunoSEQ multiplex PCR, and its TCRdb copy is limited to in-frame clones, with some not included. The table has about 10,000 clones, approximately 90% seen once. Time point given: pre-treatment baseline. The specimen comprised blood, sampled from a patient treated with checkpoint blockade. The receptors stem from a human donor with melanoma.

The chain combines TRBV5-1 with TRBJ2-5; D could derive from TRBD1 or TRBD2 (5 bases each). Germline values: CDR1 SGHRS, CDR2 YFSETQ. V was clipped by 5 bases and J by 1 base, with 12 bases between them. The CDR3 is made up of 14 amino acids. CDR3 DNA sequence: TGCGCCAGCAGTTTTGCTGGGGGCCAAGAGACCCAGTACTTC. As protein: CASSFAGGQETQYF.

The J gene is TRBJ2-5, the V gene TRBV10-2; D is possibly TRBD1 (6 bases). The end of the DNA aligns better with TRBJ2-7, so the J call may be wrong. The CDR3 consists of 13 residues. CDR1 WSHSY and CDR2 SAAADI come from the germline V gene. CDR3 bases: TGCGCCAGCGTTCGGGGACATCAGTACGAGCAGTACTTC. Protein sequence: CASVRGHQYEQYF.

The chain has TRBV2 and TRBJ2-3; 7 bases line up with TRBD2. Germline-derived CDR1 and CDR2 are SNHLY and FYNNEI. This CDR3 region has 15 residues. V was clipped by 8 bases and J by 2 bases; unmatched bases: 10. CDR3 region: CASGRGDTFTDTQYF. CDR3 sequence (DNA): TGTGCCAGCGGTCGGGGGGATACTTTCACAGATACGCAGTATTTT.

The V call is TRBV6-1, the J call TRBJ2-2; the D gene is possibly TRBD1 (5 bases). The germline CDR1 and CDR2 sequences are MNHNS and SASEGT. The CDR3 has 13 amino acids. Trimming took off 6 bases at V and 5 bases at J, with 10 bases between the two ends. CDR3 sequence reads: CASRTAQTGELFF. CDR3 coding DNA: TGTGCCAGCAGGACAGCCCAGACCGGGGAGCTGTTTTTT.

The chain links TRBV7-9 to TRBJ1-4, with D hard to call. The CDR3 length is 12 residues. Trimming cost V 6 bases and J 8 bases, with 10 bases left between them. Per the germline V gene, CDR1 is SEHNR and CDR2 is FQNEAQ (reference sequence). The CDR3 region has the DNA TGTGCCAGCAGTAGGGTGGGCGAAAAACTGTTTTTT. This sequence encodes CASSRVGEKLFF.

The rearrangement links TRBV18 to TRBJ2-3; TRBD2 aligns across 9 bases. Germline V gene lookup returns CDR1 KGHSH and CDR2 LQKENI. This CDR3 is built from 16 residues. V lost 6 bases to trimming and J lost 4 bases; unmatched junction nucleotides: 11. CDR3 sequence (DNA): TGTGCCAGCTCTACCCTTTCCGGGACTAGCCCAGATACGCAGTATTTT. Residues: CASSTLSGTSPDTQYF.

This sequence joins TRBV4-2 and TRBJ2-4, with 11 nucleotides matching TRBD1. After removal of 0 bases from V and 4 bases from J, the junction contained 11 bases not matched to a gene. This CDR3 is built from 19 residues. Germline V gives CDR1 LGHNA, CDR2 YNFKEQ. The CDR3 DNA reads TGTGCCAGCAGCCAAGAAATTGACTGGACAGGGGGCGGTAAAAACATTCAGTACTTC. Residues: CASSQEIDWTGGGKNIQYF.

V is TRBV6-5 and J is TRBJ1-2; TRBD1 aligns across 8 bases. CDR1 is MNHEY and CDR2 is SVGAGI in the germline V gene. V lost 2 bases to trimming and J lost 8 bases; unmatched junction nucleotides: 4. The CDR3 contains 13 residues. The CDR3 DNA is TGTGCCAGCAGTTACCCGGACAGGGCAGGCTACACCTTC. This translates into CASSYPDRAGYTF.

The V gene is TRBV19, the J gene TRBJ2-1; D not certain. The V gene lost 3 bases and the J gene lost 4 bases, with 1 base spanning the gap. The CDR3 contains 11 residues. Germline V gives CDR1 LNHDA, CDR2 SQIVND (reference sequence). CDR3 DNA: TGTGCCAGTAGTATTTACAATGAGCAGTTCTTC. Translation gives CASSIYNEQFF.

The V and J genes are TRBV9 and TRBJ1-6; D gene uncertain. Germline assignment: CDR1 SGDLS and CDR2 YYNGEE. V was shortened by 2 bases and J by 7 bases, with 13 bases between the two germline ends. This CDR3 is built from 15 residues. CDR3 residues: CASSVDPEWNSPLHF. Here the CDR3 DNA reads TGTGCCAGCAGCGTTGACCCCGAATGGAATTCACCCCTCCACTTT. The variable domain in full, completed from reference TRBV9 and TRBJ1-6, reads DSGVTQTPKHLITATGQRVTLRCSPRSGDLSVYWYQQSLDQGLQFLIQYYNGEERAKGNILERFSAQQFPDLHSELNLSSLELGDSALYFCASSVDPEWNSPLHFGNGTRLTVT.

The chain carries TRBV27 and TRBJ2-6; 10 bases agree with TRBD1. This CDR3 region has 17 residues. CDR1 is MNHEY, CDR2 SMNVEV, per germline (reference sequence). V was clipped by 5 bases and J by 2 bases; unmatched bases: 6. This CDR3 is CASSLLGQGTGANVLTF. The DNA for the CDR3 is TGTGCCAGCAGTCTTTTGGGACAGGGGACTGGGGCCAACGTCCTGACTTTC. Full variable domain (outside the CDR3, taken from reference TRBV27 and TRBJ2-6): EAQVTQNPRYLITVTGKKLTVTCSQNMNHEYMSWYRQDPGLGLRQIYYSMNVEVTDKGDVPEGYKVSRKEKRNFPLILESPSPNQTSLYFCASSLLGQGTGANVLTFGAGSRLTVL.

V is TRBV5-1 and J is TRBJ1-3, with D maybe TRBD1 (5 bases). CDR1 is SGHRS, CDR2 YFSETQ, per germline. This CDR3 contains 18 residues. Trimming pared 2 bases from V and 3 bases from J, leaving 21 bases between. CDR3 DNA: TGCGCCAGCAGCTTAGGAGACAGCACCGGTATTAGTGGAAACACCATATATTTT. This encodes CASSLGDSTGISGNTIYF. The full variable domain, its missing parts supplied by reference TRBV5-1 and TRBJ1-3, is KAGVTQTPRYLIKTRGQQVTLSCSPISGHRSVSWYQQTPGQGLQFLFEYFSETQRNKGNFPGRFSGRQFSNSRSEMNVSTLELGDSALYLCASSLGDSTGISGNTIYFGEGSWLTVV.

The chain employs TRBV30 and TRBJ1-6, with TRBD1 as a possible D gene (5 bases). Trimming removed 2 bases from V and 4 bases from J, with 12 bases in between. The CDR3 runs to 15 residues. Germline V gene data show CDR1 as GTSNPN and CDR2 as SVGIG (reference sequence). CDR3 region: CAWSREAGYNSPLHF. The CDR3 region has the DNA TGTGCCTGGAGTAGAGAGGCAGGGTATAATTCACCCCTCCACTTT. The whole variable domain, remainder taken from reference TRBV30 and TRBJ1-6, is SQTIHQWPATLVQPVGSPLSLECTVEGTSNPNLYWYRQAAGRGLQLLFYSVGIGQISSEVPQNLSASRPQDRQFILSSKKLLLSDSGFYLCAWSREAGYNSPLHFGNGTRLTVT.

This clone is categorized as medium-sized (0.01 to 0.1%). CDR3 sequence (DNA): TGTGCCTGGACCCGACCGGGAGCGGGGGCCAACGTCCTGACTTTC. The encoded protein is CAWTRPGAGANVLTF. This chain joins TRBV30 and TRBJ2-6, with D maybe TRBD2 (6 bases). Germline V gene sequence: CDR1 GTSNPN, CDR2 SVGIG (reference sequence). This CDR3 has 15 residues. Trimming cost V 4 bases and J 4 bases, with 14 bases left between them.

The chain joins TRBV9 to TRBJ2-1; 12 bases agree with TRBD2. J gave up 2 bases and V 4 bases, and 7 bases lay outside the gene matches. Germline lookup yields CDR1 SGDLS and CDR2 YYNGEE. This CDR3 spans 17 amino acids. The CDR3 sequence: CASSPRTSGAAYNEQFF. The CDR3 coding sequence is TGTGCCAGCAGCCCGCGGACTAGCGGGGCTGCCTACAATGAGCAGTTCTTC.

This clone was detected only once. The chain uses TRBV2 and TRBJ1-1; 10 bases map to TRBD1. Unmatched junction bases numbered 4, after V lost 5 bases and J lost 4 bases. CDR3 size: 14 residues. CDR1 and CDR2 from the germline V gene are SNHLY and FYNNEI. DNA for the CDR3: TGTGCCAGCAGTAAGACAGGGGGCCGCACTGAAGCTTTCTTT. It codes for CASSKTGGRTEAFF. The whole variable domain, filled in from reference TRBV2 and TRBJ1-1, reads EPEVTQTPSHQVTQMGQEVILRCVPISNHLYFYWYRQILGQKVEFLVSFYNNEISEKSEIFDDQFSVERPDGSNFTLKIRSTKLEDSAMYFCASSKTGGRTEAFFGQGTRLTVV.

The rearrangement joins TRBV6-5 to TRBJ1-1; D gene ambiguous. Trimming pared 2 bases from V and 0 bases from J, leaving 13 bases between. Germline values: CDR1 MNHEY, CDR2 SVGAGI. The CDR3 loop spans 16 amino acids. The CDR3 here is CASSYPISTVNTEAFF. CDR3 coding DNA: TGTGCCAGCAGTTACCCGATATCGACCGTGAACACTGAAGCTTTCTTT.

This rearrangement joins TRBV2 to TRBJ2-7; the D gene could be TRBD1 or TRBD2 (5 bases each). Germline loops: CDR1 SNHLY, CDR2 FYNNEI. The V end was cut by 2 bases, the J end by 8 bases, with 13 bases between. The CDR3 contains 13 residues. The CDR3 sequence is CASSETWDGQQYV. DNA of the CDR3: TGTGCCAGCAGTGAAACCTGGGACGGCCAGCAGTACGTC.

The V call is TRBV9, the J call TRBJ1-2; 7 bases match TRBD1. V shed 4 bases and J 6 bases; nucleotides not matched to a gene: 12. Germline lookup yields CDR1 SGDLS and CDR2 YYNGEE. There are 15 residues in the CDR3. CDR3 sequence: CASSPFRGGMNGYTF. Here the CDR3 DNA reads TGTGCCAGCAGCCCCTTCAGGGGGGGAATGAATGGCTACACCTTC. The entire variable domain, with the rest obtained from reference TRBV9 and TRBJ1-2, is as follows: DSGVTQTPKHLITATGQRVTLRCSPRSGDLSVYWYQQSLDQGLQFLIQYYNGEERAKGNILERFSAQQFPDLHSELNLSSLELGDSALYFCASSPFRGGMNGYTFGSGTRLTVV.

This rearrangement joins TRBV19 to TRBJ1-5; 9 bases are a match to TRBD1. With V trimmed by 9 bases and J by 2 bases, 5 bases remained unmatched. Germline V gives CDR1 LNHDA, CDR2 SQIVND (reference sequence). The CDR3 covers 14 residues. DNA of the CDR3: TGTGCCAGCGGACAGGGGAGAGGCAATCAGCCCCAGCATTTT. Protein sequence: CASGQGRGNQPQHF.

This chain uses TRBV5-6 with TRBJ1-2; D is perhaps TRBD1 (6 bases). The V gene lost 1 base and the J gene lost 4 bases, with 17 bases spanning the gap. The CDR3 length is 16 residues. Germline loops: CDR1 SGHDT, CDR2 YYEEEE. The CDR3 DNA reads TGTGCCAGCAGCTTGACAGGGTGGACCCCTTTCTATGGCTACACCTTC. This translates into CASSLTGWTPFYGYTF.

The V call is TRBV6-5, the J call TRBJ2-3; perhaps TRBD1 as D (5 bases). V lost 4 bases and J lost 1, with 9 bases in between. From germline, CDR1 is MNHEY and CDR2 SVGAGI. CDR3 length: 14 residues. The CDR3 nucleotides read TGTGCCAGCAGTTTAGGGGCGGGCACAGATACGCAGTATTTT. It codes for CASSLGAGTDTQYF.

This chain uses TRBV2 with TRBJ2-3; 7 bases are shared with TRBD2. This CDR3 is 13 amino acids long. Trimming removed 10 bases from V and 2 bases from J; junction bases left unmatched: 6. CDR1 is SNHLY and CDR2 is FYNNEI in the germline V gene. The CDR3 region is CATASGVTDTQYF. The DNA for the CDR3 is TGTGCCACCGCTAGCGGAGTCACAGATACGCAGTATTTT.

The DNA for the CDR3 is TGCGCCAGCAGCTTGCAACCGCAAGAGACCCAGTACTTC. As protein: CASSLQPQETQYF. The chain employs TRBV5-1 and TRBJ2-5, with no clear D. This CDR3 region has 13 residues. The V end was cut by 1 base, the J end by 2 bases, with 6 bases between. The germline gives CDR1 SGHRS, CDR2 YFSETQ.

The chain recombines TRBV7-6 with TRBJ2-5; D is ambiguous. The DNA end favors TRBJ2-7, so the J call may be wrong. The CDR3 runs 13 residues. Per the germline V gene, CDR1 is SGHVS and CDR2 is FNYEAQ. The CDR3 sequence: CASSPGPNYEQYF. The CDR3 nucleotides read TGTGCCAGCAGCCCCGGGCCGAACTACGAGCAGTACTTC.

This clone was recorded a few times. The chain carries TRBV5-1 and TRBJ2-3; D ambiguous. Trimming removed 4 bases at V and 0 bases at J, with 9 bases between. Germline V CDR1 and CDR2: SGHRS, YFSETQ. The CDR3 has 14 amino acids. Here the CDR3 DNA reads TGCGCCAGCAGCCCCCGATTGAGCACAGATACGCAGTATTTT. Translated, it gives CASSPRLSTDTQYF.

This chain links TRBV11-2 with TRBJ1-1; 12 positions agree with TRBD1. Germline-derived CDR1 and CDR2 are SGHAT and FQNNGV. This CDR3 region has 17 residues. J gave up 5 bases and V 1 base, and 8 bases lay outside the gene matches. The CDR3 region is CASSLGGQGARGTEAFF. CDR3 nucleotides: TGTGCCAGCAGCTTAGGGGGACAGGGGGCCAGAGGAACTGAAGCTTTCTTT.

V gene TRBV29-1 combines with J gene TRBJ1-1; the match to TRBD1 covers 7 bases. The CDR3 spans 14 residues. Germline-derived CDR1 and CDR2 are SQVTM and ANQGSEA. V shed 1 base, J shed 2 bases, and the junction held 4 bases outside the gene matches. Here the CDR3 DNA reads TGCAGCGTTGAAGTTCAGGGGGTAAACACTGAAGCTTTCTTT. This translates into CSVEVQGVNTEAFF.

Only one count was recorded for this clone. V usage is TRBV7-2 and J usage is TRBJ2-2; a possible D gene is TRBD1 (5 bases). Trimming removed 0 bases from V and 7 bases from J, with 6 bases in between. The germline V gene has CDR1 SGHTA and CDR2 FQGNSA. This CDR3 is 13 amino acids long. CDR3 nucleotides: TGTGCCAGCAGCTTAGCTCAGGGCGGGGAGCTGTTTTTT. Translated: CASSLAQGGELFF.